This TCR beta chain was identified in a study of response to subunit inactivated influenza vaccine. Study-wide findings and caveats: The authors suggested that every seasonal influenza vaccination recruits few new T cells.

The CDR3 length is 13 residues. In germline, CDR1 is MNHEY, CDR2 SVGEGT. The V gene lost 0 bases and the J gene lost 6 bases, with 8 bases spanning the gap. Only a few counts were recorded for this clonotype. Its antigen is unknown. TCRdb processed the RT-PCR reads anew with MiXCR; each CDR3 protein has one entry. The table lists around 760,000 distinct CDR3 sequences, roughly 14% of them singletons. The sequence derives from a man aged 50 or older who received an inactivated influenza vaccine. This rearrangement joins TRBV6-2 or TRBV6-3 to TRBJ1-1; D not certain. This specimen was PBMCs from blood, taken roughly 15 days before vaccination. CDR3 protein: CASSYSGRPEAFF. The CDR3, as DNA: TGTGCCAGCAGTTACTCTGGCCGACCTGAAGCTTTCTTT.